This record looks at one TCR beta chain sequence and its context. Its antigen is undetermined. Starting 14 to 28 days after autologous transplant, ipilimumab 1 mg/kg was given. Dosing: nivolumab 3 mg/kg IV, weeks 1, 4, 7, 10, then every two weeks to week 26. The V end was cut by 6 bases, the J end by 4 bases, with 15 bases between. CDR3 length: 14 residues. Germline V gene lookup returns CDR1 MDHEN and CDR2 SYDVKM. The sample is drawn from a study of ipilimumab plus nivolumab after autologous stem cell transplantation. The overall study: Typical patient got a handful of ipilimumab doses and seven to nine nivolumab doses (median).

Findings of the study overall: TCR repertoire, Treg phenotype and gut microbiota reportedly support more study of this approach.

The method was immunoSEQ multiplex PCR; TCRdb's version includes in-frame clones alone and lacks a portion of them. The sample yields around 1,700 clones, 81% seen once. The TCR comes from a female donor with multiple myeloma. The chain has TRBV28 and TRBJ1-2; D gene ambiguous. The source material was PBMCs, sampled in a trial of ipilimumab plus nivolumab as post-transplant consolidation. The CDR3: CASSWLMELYGYTF. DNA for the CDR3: TGTGCCAGCAGCTGGTTGATGGAGCTCTATGGCTACACCTTC.